This entry lists 7 T cell receptor beta chains sequenced from one sample in a study of T cell responses to AZD1222 COVID-19 vaccine. Assay: immunoSEQ multiplex PCR; the TCRdb copy retains only in-frame clones and omits some. The sample lists over 100,000 clones, roughly nine tenths occurring once. The input for sequencing was peripheral blood, taken on day 0 of AZD1222 vaccination. Receptors were obtained from an adult in good health.

J is TRBJ1-1 and V is TRBV6-8; 10 nucleotides match TRBD1. CDR1 and CDR2 from the germline V gene are MNHGY and SAAAGT. The CDR3 has 16 residues. V gave up 6 bases and J gave up 1 base; unmatched junction bases: 8. This CDR3 reads CASSFRRDRGNTEAFF. The CDR3 DNA reads as TGTGCCAGCAGCTTCCGCCGGGACAGGGGGAACACTGAAGCTTTCTTT.

The V and J genes are TRBV6-1 and TRBJ2-7; 9 positions agree with TRBD1. The V gene end was trimmed by 0 bases and the J gene end by 2 bases; junction bases not matched to a gene: 2. The CDR3 sequence is 15 residues long. CDR1 is MNHNS and CDR2 is SASEGT in the germline V gene. The DNA of the CDR3 is TGTGCCAGCAGTGAAGCGGGGGACAGGGCCTACGAGCAGTACTTC. Translated, it gives CASSEAGDRAYEQYF.

This clone has just a few counts. The chain recombines TRBV19 with TRBJ1-2, with 11 bases aligning to TRBD1. The CDR3 extends over 13 amino acids. Per the germline V gene, CDR1 is LNHDA and CDR2 is SQIVND (reference sequence). With V trimmed by 2 bases and J by 13 bases, 6 bases remained unmatched. The CDR3: CASSIPGTGGSTF. CDR3 DNA: TGTGCCAGTAGTATACCCGGGACAGGGGGAAGCACCTTC.

The chain uses TRBV5-1 and TRBJ1-2; possibly TRBD1 for D (6 bases). Trimming cost V 2 bases and J 4 bases, with 21 bases left between them. Germline-derived CDR1 and CDR2 are SGHRS and YFSETQ. This CDR3 spans 17 amino acids. The CDR3 loop reads CASSFGGTYPGVYGYTF. The CDR3 DNA reads TGCGCCAGCAGCTTTGGAGGGACATACCCGGGAGTCTATGGCTACACCTTC. The whole variable domain, remainder taken from reference TRBV5-1 and TRBJ1-2, is KAGVTQTPRYLIKTRGQQVTLSCSPISGHRSVSWYQQTPGQGLQFLFEYFSETQRNKGNFPGRFSGRQFSNSRSEMNVSTLELGDSALYLCASSFGGTYPGVYGYTFGSGTRLTVV.

The count of this clone is one. The chain employs TRBV2 and TRBJ2-4; D gene uncertain. This CDR3 spans 17 amino acids. V was clipped by 4 bases and J by 0 bases, with 16 bases between them. Germline loops: CDR1 SNHLY, CDR2 FYNNEI. CDR3 sequence (DNA): TGTGCCAGCAGTGGGGCGGAAGAGAAGCTAGCCAAAAACATTCAGTACTTC. Its protein is CASSGAEEKLAKNIQYF.

The chain links TRBV10-3 to TRBJ1-2, with TRBD1 matching over 12 bases. Trimming removed 10 bases from V and 2 bases from J; junction bases left unmatched: 5. Germline-derived CDR1 and CDR2 are ENHRY and SYGVKD. The CDR3 spans 14 residues. CDR3 coding DNA: TGTGCCACTGTGGGGACAGGGGGCAACTATGGCTACACCTTC. It yields the protein CATVGTGGNYGYTF.

This rearrangement joins TRBV10-2 to TRBJ2-7; D ambiguous. Trimming took off 5 bases at V and 3 bases at J, with 5 bases between the two ends. Germline values: CDR1 WSHSY, CDR2 SAAADI. The CDR3 has 11 amino acids. The CDR3 spells CASSSRYEQYF. The CDR3 DNA is TGCGCCAGCAGTTCGCGCTACGAGCAGTACTTC.